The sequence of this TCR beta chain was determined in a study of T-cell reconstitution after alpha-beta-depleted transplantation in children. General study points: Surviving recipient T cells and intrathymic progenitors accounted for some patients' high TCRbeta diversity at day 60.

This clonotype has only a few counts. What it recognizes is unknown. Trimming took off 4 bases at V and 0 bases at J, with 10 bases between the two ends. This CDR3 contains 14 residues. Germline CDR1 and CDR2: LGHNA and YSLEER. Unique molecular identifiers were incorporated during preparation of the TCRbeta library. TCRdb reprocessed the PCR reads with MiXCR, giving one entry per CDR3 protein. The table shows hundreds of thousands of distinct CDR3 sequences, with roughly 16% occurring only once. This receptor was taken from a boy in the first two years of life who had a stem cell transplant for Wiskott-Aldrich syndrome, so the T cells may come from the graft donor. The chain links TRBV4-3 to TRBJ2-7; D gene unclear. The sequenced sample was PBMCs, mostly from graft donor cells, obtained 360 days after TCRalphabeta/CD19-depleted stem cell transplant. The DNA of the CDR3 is TGCGCCAGCAGCCTCGACATATTCTCCTACGAGCAGTACTTC. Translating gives CASSLDIFSYEQYF.